The 23 T cell receptor beta chains below come from one sample, sequenced in a study of blood T cell repertoires in COVID-19. Profiling relied on immunoSEQ multiplex PCR, and the TCRdb table lists in-frame clones only, not all of them. The sample contains some 150,000 clones, around 83% of which appear only once. Input material: peripheral blood. These receptors all stem from an elderly woman with acute or convalescent COVID-19.

The chain employs TRBV2 and TRBJ2-1; TRBD2 matches at 12 bases. This CDR3 contains 16 residues. CDR1 and CDR2 from the germline V gene are SNHLY and FYNNEI. Trimming at V came to 5 bases and at J to 7 bases, leaving 9 bases not matched to a gene. The CDR3 DNA sequence: TGTGCCAGCAGTAAACTAGCGGGAGGATTGGTGAATGAGCAGTTCTTC. As protein: CASSKLAGGLVNEQFF.

V and J are TRBV7-9 and TRBJ2-3; D might be TRBD1 (6 bases). Deletions cut 6 bases from V and 5 bases from J, with 21 bases between. Per germline, CDR1 SEHNR and CDR2 FQNEAQ (reference sequence). The CDR3 consists of 16 residues. In DNA, the CDR3 is TGTGCCAGCAGATACAGGGATTTGGGCCGACAAGATACGCAGTATTTT. As protein: CASRYRDLGRQDTQYF.

This clone was observed a few times. The DNA for the CDR3 is TGTGCCTGGAAGATGGGACAGGGGGCCGCCTCCACTGAAGCTTTCTTT. This gives the protein CAWKMGQGAASTEAFF. The chain recombines TRBV30 with TRBJ1-1, with 12 bases identical to TRBD1. There are 16 residues in the CDR3. CDR1 GTSNPN and CDR2 SVGIG come from the germline V gene (reference sequence). The V and J ends lost 4 bases and 4 bases, in that order; junction bases with no gene match: 10.

The V and J genes are TRBV7-2 and TRBJ2-5; D is perhaps TRBD2 (7 bases). V was clipped by 1 base and J by 7 bases, with 19 bases between them. Germline V gives CDR1 SGHTA, CDR2 FQGNSA. This CDR3 region has 16 residues. CDR3 nucleotides: TGTGCCAGCAGCTTAGGCGGGGGCGGACGCCCGGGGACCCAGTACTTC. Amino acid sequence: CASSLGGGGRPGTQYF.

The CDR3 protein is CASSQEVQVLGEKLFF. In DNA form, the CDR3 reads TGTGCCAGCAGCCAAGAAGTTCAGGTTTTAGGTGAAAAACTGTTTTTT. This chain uses TRBV3-1 (or the pseudogene TRBV3-2) with TRBJ1-4; D gene ambiguous. Trimming shortened V by 0 bases and J by 7 bases, and 15 bases separated the two germline ends. Germline V gene data show CDR1 as LGHDT and CDR2 as YNNKEL (reference sequence). This CDR3 spans 16 amino acids.

V gene TRBV5-1 combines with J gene TRBJ1-5; unclear D gene. CDR1 and CDR2 (germline): SGHRS, YFSETQ. The V end was cut by 1 base, the J end by 0 bases, with 20 bases between. The CDR3 extends over 19 amino acids. CDR3 coding DNA: TGCGCCAGCAGCTTGCCCCCCCGGAGGCGATACAGTAGCAATCAGCCCCAGCATTTT. It is translated as CASSLPPRRRYSSNQPQHF.

This chain joins TRBV28 and TRBJ2-5; no reliable D call. V lost 5 bases and J lost 7, with 26 bases in between. Germline CDR1 is MDHEN and CDR2 is SYDVKM. The CDR3 has 17 residues. The CDR3, as DNA: TGTGCCAGCAGTGCCGCGGCGATGGCAGCCGCCTCGGGGACCCAGTACTTC. Protein sequence: CASSAAAMAAASGTQYF.

In its sample, this clone was seen once. The chain employs TRBV2 and TRBJ2-7; D is unclear. Germline loops: CDR1 SNHLY, CDR2 FYNNEI. V lost 4 bases to trimming and J lost 6 bases, with 4 bases between them. The CDR3 consists of 10 residues. CDR3 DNA: TGTGCCAGCAGTGTCTCCGAGCAGTACTTC. This sequence encodes CASSVSEQYF.

This clone showed up just a few times. The rearrangement joins TRBV5-6 to TRBJ1-1; D unresolved. This CDR3 region has 13 residues. V dropped 0 bases and J dropped 1 base, with 4 bases sitting between them. Per germline, CDR1 SGHDT and CDR2 YYEEEE. This chain's CDR3 is CASSLDWNTEAFF. The CDR3 coding sequence is TGTGCCAGCAGCTTGGACTGGAACACTGAAGCTTTCTTT.

This chain uses TRBV6-5 with TRBJ2-7; D may be TRBD1 (5 bases). The CDR3 consists of 13 residues. V gave up 2 bases and J gave up 6 bases, with 11 bases separating them. In germline, CDR1 is MNHEY, CDR2 SVGAGI. The CDR3 region has the DNA TGTGCCAGCAGTTACCCGGTAAGGGGCGAGCAGTACTTC. Its translation: CASSYPVRGEQYF.

This chain's CDR3 is CASSPRGRGEKLFF. As DNA, the CDR3 is TGTGCCAGCAGTCCCCGGGGCAGGGGTGAAAAACTGTTTTTT. V is TRBV6-5 and J is TRBJ1-4; TRBD1 is a possible D gene (6 bases). The CDR3 extends over 14 amino acids. Trimming took 5 bases from V and 7 from J, leaving 14 bases between them. Germline lookup yields CDR1 MNHEY and CDR2 SVGAGI.

This clone has at least ten counts. The gene calls are TRBV15 and TRBJ1-6; D is unclear. Germline CDR1 LNHNV, CDR2 YYDKDF (reference sequence). V was cut by 5 bases and J by 12 bases, with 14 bases left in between. The CDR3 is made up of 13 amino acids. The CDR3 bases are TGTGCCACCAGCGGTCGGACTTCTCAACCCCTCCACTTT. Encoded protein: CATSGRTSQPLHF. The full variable domain, with the rest looked up from reference TRBV15 and TRBJ1-6, is DAMVIQNPRYQVTQFGKPVTLSCSQTLNHNVMYWYQQKSSQAPKLLFHYYDKDFNNEADTPDNFQSRRPNTSFCFLDIRSPGLGDTAMYLCATSGRTSQPLHFGNGTRLTVT.

The rearrangement uses TRBV27 and TRBJ2-1; D may be TRBD1 (5 bases). V shed 4 bases and J shed 7 bases, with 14 bases lying between them. Looked up from germline, CDR1 is MNHEY and CDR2 is SMNVEV (reference sequence). The CDR3 contains 14 residues. CDR3 protein: CASSSHPGWNEQFF. The CDR3 region has the DNA TGTGCCAGCAGTTCGCATCCAGGGTGGAATGAGCAGTTCTTC.

This chain joins TRBV28 and TRBJ1-3; D not resolved. The germline CDR1 and CDR2 sequences are MDHEN and SYDVKM. This CDR3 comprises 14 residues. V was trimmed by 10 bases and J by 0 bases, leaving 13 bases between them. This chain's CDR3 is CATIDSYSGNTIYF. The CDR3 DNA is TGTGCCACTATTGACTCCTACTCTGGAAACACCATATATTTT.

The V gene is TRBV30, the J gene TRBJ1-5; no reliable D call. V dropped 0 bases and J dropped 1 base, with 10 bases sitting between them. CDR1 is GTSNPN and CDR2 is SVGIG in the germline V gene (reference sequence). The CDR3 covers 15 residues. The DNA of the CDR3 is TGTGCCTGGAGTGTAGGAGTTTCAAGCAATCAGCCCCAGCATTTT. It is translated as CAWSVGVSSNQPQHF.

This clone has a single count. V gene TRBV28 combines with J gene TRBJ1-5; 7 positions match TRBD1. Germline CDR1 and CDR2: MDHEN and SYDVKM. The CDR3 has 17 residues. After removal of 1 base from V and 0 bases from J, the junction contained 6 bases not matched to a gene. CDR3: CASSLLRDRHSNQPQHF. In DNA form, the CDR3 reads TGTGCCAGCAGTTTATTGAGGGACAGACATAGCAATCAGCCCCAGCATTTT.

The V call is TRBV19, the J call TRBJ1-5, with 10 bases matching TRBD1. This CDR3 is built from 15 residues. Germline lookup yields CDR1 LNHDA and CDR2 SQIVND (reference sequence). With V trimmed by 7 bases and J by 8 bases, 11 bases remained unmatched. The CDR3 loop reads CASTKPGQGLKPQHF. The CDR3 region has the DNA TGTGCCAGTACCAAACCGGGACAGGGGCTGAAGCCCCAGCATTTT.

The gene calls are TRBV5-8 and TRBJ1-4, with D uncertain. The J call may be incorrect, as the DNA end agrees better with TRBJ2-2. The CDR3 is made up of 13 amino acids. CDR1 and CDR2 (germline): SGHTS, YDEGEE. Here the CDR3 reads CASSLSGSLELFF. The CDR3 DNA reads as TGTGCCAGCAGCTTGTCCGGTTCCCTGGAGCTGTTTTTT.

This clone was recorded once. This chain uses TRBV10-1 with TRBJ1-5, with 8 bases aligning to TRBD1. Germline V gene sequence: CDR1 WNHNN, CDR2 SYGVQD (reference sequence). The V segment lost 5 bases and the J segment 0 bases; nucleotides outside the gene matches: 9. This CDR3 has 17 amino acids. The CDR3 loop reads CASSTYPDRDSNQPQHF. CDR3 bases: TGCGCCAGCAGTACCTACCCGGACAGGGATAGCAATCAGCCCCAGCATTTT.

This clone was found a few times. J is TRBJ1-1 and V is TRBV28; D might be TRBD1 (5 bases). Trimming took off 6 bases at V and 3 bases at J, with 14 bases between the two ends. This CDR3 has 14 residues. Germline CDR1 and CDR2: MDHEN and SYDVKM. CDR3 nucleotide sequence: TGTGCCAGCAGCCTGGCAGGGATGGACACTGAAGCTTTCTTT. Its translation: CASSLAGMDTEAFF.

V is TRBV2 and J is TRBJ1-2, with 9 positions matching TRBD1. The ends lost 6 bases at V and 8 bases at J; junction bases unmatched: 10. CDR3 length: 14 amino acids. The germline V gene has CDR1 SNHLY and CDR2 FYNNEI. DNA of the CDR3: TGTGCCAGCAGCAAAATAACAGGGGGCCACGGCTACACCTTC. Translated: CASSKITGGHGYTF.

This chain connects TRBV27 to TRBJ1-2, with TRBD1 matching over 10 bases. V was pared by 3 bases and J by 8 bases, with 15 bases of the junction left unmatched. Germline V gene lookup returns CDR1 MNHEY and CDR2 SMNVEV (reference sequence). The CDR3 is 17 residues long. CDR3 loop: CASSFLTGTGVGRGYTF. CDR3 nucleotide sequence: TGTGCCAGCAGTTTTCTTACGGGGACAGGGGTCGGGCGAGGCTACACCTTC.

DNA of the CDR3: TGTGCCAGCAGCCAAACTAGCGGGTACAATGAGCAGTTCTTC. Its protein product is CASSQTSGYNEQFF. This chain links TRBV9 with TRBJ2-1; TRBD2 agrees at 9 bases. Trimming removed 4 bases from V and 4 bases from J; junction bases left unmatched: 3. The CDR3 runs 14 residues. The V gene's germline CDR1 is SGDLS and CDR2 YYNGEE.